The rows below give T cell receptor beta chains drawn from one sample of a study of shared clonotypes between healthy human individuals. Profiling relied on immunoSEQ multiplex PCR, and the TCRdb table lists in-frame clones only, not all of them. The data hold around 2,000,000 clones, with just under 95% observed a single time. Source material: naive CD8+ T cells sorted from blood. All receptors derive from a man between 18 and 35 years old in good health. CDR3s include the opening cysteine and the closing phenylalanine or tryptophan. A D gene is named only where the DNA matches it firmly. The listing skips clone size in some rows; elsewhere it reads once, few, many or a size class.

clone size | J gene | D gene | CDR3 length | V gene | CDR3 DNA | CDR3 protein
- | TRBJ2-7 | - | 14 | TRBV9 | TGTGCCAGCAGCGTGGGGGTGAGCTCCTACGAGCAGTACTTC | CASSVGVSSYEQYF
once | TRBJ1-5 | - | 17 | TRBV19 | TGTGCCAGTAGTATAGGCCCAGGGGTTGAGGTCAATCAGCCCCAGCATTTT | CASSIGPGVEVNQPQHF
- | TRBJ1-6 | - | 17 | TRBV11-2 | TGTGCCAGCAGCTTAGAGGTGTGGGCCAATTATAATTCACCCCTCCACTTT | CASSLEVWANYNSPLHF
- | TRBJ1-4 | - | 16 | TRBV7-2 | TGTGCCAGCAGCTTCACACAAACCGCAACTAATGAAAAACTGTTTTTT | CASSFTQTATNEKLFF
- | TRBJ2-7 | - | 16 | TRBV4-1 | TGCGCCAGCAGCCAAGTATTTGGGCAGGGCTTCTACGAGCAGTACTTC | CASSQVFGQGFYEQYF
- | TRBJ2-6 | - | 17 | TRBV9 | TGTGCCAGCAGCGTAGTGGGGGCGAGGACTGGGGCCAACGTCCTGACTTTC | CASSVVGARTGANVLTF
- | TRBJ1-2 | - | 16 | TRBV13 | TGTGCCAGCAGCTTAGGGGGGACCTACTTTAACTATGGCTACACCTTC | CASSLGGTYFNYGYTF
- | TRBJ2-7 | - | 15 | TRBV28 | TGTGCCAGCAGTGCGACGGGGAGTAGAATCCGCGAGCAGTACTTC | CASSATGSRIREQYF
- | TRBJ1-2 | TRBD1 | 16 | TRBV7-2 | TGTGCCAGCAGCTTGGCCTCCTCCGGGACAGGGGTGGGCTACACCTTC | CASSLASSGTGVGYTF
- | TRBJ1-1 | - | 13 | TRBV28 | TGTGCCAGCAGCTCGGGGGGGCCGGGGGAAGCTTTCTTT | CASSSGGPGEAFF
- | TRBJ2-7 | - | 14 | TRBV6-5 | TGTGCCAGCAGTTACGGTGGCCGAGGCTACGAGCAGTACTTC | CASSYGGRGYEQYF
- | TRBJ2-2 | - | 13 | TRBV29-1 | TGCAGCGTTTACTTGAGGGGAACCGGGGAGCTGTTTTTT | CSVYLRGTGELFF
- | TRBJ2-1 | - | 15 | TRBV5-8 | TGTGCCAGCAGCTTATCGGGGGAGGCAGACAATGAGCAGTTCTTC | CASSLSGEADNEQFF
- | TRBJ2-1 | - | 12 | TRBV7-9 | TGTGCCAGCAGCTTAAAAGCCCCAGAGCAGTTCTTC | CASSLKAPEQFF
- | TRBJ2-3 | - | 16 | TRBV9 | TGTGCCAGCAGCGGCCGGGACACCTATCCAAGGGATACGCAGTATTTT | CASSGRDTYPRDTQYF
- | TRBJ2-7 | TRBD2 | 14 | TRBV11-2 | TGTGCCAGCAGCCCCTCCGGGACTAGCTACGAGCAGTACTTC | CASSPSGTSYEQYF
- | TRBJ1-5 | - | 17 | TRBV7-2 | TGTGCCAGCAGCTTGGGGACCCTACCAACCTACAATCAGCCCCAGCATTTT | CASSLGTLPTYNQPQHF